The 26 T cell receptor beta chains below come from one sample, sequenced in a study of somatic mutations in cytotoxic T cells in rheumatoid arthritis. Libraries were prepared by immunoSEQ multiplex PCR; TCRdb keeps only in-frame clonotypes and omits some of them. Among about 20,000 clones listed, about 86% were seen once. Sequencing input: CD8+ T cells sorted from blood. All receptors come from a woman aged 45-65 years in good health.

The J gene is TRBJ2-3, the V gene TRBV11-2; 10 bases agree with TRBD2. The CDR3 is 15 residues long. V was pared by 5 bases and J by 3 bases, with 5 bases of the junction left unmatched. CDR1 SGHAT and CDR2 FQNNGV come from the germline V gene. The CDR3 loop reads CASSLTSGVTDTQYF. The CDR3 DNA follows: TGTGCCAGCAGCCTTACTAGCGGGGTAACAGATACGCAGTATTTT.

This chain connects TRBV27 to TRBJ1-1; unclear D gene. Germline values: CDR1 MNHEY, CDR2 SMNVEV (reference sequence). V was cut by 1 base and J by 1 base, with 10 bases left in between. This CDR3 comprises 15 residues. The CDR3 DNA sequence: TGTGCCAGCAGTTTATTTTACAGACCGAACACTGAAGCTTTCTTT. Encoded protein: CASSLFYRPNTEAFF.

The chain combines TRBV28 with TRBJ1-2, with 9 bases lining up with TRBD1. The CDR3 totals 16 residues. V lost 1 base, J lost 2 bases, and 5 bases stayed unmatched. Germline V CDR1 and CDR2: MDHEN, SYDVKM. The DNA for the CDR3 is TGTGCCAGCAGTTTATTCACGGGGACAGGGAACTATGGCTACACCTTC. Encoded protein: CASSLFTGTGNYGYTF.

The chain combines TRBV19 with TRBJ1-4; D is unclear. The CDR3 has 14 residues. V lost 4 bases and J 6 bases, leaving 12 bases between the germline ends. Germline V gene sequence: CDR1 LNHDA, CDR2 SQIVND (reference sequence). CDR3 loop: CASSKDGSYEKLFF. CDR3 bases: TGTGCCAGTAGTAAAGACGGTAGCTATGAAAAACTGTTTTTT.

This CDR3 reads CASSVTFWGTEAFF. CDR3 DNA sequence: TGTGCCAGCAGCGTCACATTTTGGGGGACTGAAGCTTTCTTT. The gene calls are TRBV9 and TRBJ1-1; D possibly corresponds to TRBD1 (5 bases). There are 14 residues in the CDR3. Germline-derived CDR1 and CDR2 are SGDLS and YYNGEE. Between the trimmed V and J ends, which lost 2 bases and 5 bases, there was a span of 13 bases.

The table lists this clone with a few counts. The J gene is TRBJ2-5, the V gene TRBV5-1; 13 nucleotides align to TRBD2. The trim removed 6 bases at V and 2 bases at J, leaving 10 bases unmatched. CDR1 is SGHRS and CDR2 is YFSETQ in the germline V gene. CDR3 length: 17 amino acids. The CDR3 sequence: CASIPGLAGYRQETQYF. The CDR3 DNA follows: TGCGCCAGCATCCCGGGACTAGCGGGGTATCGTCAAGAGACCCAGTACTTC. The variable domain in full, completed from reference TRBV5-1 and TRBJ2-5, reads KAGVTQTPRYLIKTRGQQVTLSCSPISGHRSVSWYQQTPGQGLQFLFEYFSETQRNKGNFPGRFSGRQFSNSRSEMNVSTLELGDSALYLCASIPGLAGYRQETQYFGPGTRLLVL.

V usage is TRBV28 and J usage is TRBJ1-1, with D uncertain. With 3 bases removed from V and 4 bases from J, the gap between germline ends came to 3 bases. CDR1 MDHEN and CDR2 SYDVKM come from the germline V gene. The CDR3 is 11 residues long. CDR3 loop: CASSLGTEAFF. DNA of the CDR3: TGTGCCAGCAGTTTGGGCACTGAAGCTTTCTTT.

The chain is built from TRBV7-6 and TRBJ2-3; TRBD2 aligns across 8 bases. The CDR3 is 17 residues long. V trimming: 5 bases; J trimming: 2 bases; junction bases outside the gene matches: 12. The V gene's germline CDR1 is SGHVS and CDR2 FNYEAQ. The CDR3 DNA follows: TGTGCCAGCAGCCACCGGGGGGGCCGCGGGACCACAGATACGCAGTATTTT. Translation: CASSHRGGRGTTDTQYF.

This chain links TRBV7-2 with TRBJ2-5, with 10 bases lining up with TRBD2. Germline V gene data show CDR1 as SGHTA and CDR2 as FQGNSA. Trimming took 1 base from V and 0 from J; bases not matched to a gene: 8. This CDR3 comprises 18 residues. CDR3 protein: CASSLGASGGQYQETQYF. CDR3 DNA sequence: TGTGCCAGCAGCTTAGGTGCTAGCGGGGGCCAGTACCAAGAGACCCAGTACTTC.

Only one count was recorded for this clone. The genes are TRBV19 and TRBJ1-1; maybe TRBD1 (6 bases). Germline V gene sequence: CDR1 LNHDA, CDR2 SQIVND (reference sequence). This CDR3 comprises 13 residues. V lost 7 bases and J 1 base, leaving 10 bases between the germline ends. Here the CDR3 reads CASISQGNTEAFF. The CDR3 DNA is TGTGCCAGTATTTCACAGGGGAACACTGAAGCTTTCTTT.

The chain links TRBV6-1 to TRBJ1-2; D not resolved. CDR3 length: 10 amino acids. With 6 bases removed from V and 9 bases from J, the gap between germline ends came to 8 bases. Germline CDR1 reads MNHNS; CDR2 reads SASEGT. The CDR3: CASRLDRYTF. Here the CDR3 DNA reads TGTGCCAGCAGGCTTGATCGCTACACCTTC.

This chain joins TRBV5-1 and TRBJ2-7, with a possible D match to TRBD1 (6 bases). The CDR3 sequence is 14 residues long. Looked up from germline, CDR1 is SGHRS and CDR2 is YFSETQ. The germline V and J ends were trimmed by 4 bases and 1 base, with 12 bases remaining between them. Here the CDR3 reads CASSLETGSYEQYF. The CDR3 bases are TGCGCCAGCAGCCTAGAAACAGGGTCCTACGAGCAGTACTTC.

This clone was observed a single time. The genes are TRBV28 and TRBJ1-3; 7 bases match TRBD1. CDR1 and CDR2 from the germline V gene are MDHEN and SYDVKM. This CDR3 region has 13 residues. V was clipped by 5 bases and J by 4 bases; unmatched bases: 2. CDR3: CASSTRGGNTIYF. As DNA, the CDR3 is TGTGCCAGCAGTACCAGGGGGGGAAACACCATATATTTT. The full variable domain, rest sourced from reference TRBV28 and TRBJ1-3, is DVKVTQSSRYLVKRTGEKVFLECVQDMDHENMFWYRQDPGLGLRLIYFSYDVKMKEKGDIPEGYSVSREKKERFSLILESASTNQTSMYLCASSTRGGNTIYFGEGSWLTVV.

The chain links TRBV9 to TRBJ1-1; D is unclear. Trimming shortened V by 3 bases and J by 7 bases, and 13 bases separated the two germline ends. The V gene's germline CDR1 is SGDLS and CDR2 YYNGEE. The CDR3 runs 13 residues. The CDR3: CASSGTLEGEAFF. Here the CDR3 DNA reads TGTGCCAGCAGCGGCACCCTGGAGGGTGAAGCTTTCTTT.

The rearrangement joins TRBV19 to TRBJ1-2; D is uncertain. V lost 1 base and J lost 2, with 5 bases in between. Germline CDR1 LNHDA, CDR2 SQIVND (reference sequence). The CDR3 runs 13 residues. The chain's CDR3 is CASSIAENYGYTF. DNA of the CDR3: TGTGCCAGTAGTATAGCAGAGAACTATGGCTACACCTTC.

The chain combines TRBV7-2 with TRBJ1-4; 10 bases are shared with TRBD1. Germline CDR1 and CDR2: SGHTA and FQGNSA. With 5 bases clipped from V and 0 bases from J, the junction kept 9 bases outside the gene matches. CDR3 size: 18 residues. The CDR3, as DNA: TGTGCCAGCAGCCCCTATGGGGACAGGGGCGCAACTAATGAAAAACTGTTTTTT. The encoded protein is CASSPYGDRGATNEKLFF.

The V and J genes are TRBV5-1 and TRBJ2-1; 8 positions match TRBD2. The CDR3 covers 14 residues. J lost 8 bases, V lost 4 bases, and 8 bases had no gene match. Germline assignment: CDR1 SGHRS and CDR2 YFSETQ. The CDR3 sequence: CASSPTGLAHEQFF. The CDR3 DNA reads as TGCGCCAGCAGCCCTACCGGACTAGCCCATGAGCAGTTCTTC. Using reference TRBV5-1 and TRBJ2-1 for the parts outside the CDR3, the full variable domain is KAGVTQTPRYLIKTRGQQVTLSCSPISGHRSVSWYQQTPGQGLQFLFEYFSETQRNKGNFPGRFSGRQFSNSRSEMNVSTLELGDSALYLCASSPTGLAHEQFFGPGTRLTVL.

The rearrangement links TRBV12-5 to TRBJ2-1; D is undetermined. With 6 bases removed from V and 6 bases from J, the gap between germline ends came to 21 bases. Looked up from germline, CDR1 is LGHNT and CDR2 is FRNRAP. This CDR3 is built from 16 residues. The CDR3 reads CASGPLRLDRRNEQFF. The CDR3, as DNA: TGTGCTAGTGGCCCCCTTCGACTGGATCGACGCAATGAGCAGTTCTTC.

This rearrangement joins TRBV6-4 to TRBJ2-2; weak D call: TRBD2 (6 bases). V lost 4 bases, J lost 3 bases, and 6 bases lay in between. The CDR3 has 13 amino acids. CDR1 is MRHNA, CDR2 SNTAGT, per germline. The DNA for the CDR3 is TGTGCCAGCAGTGCGGGGGACACCGGGGAGCTGTTTTTT. This sequence encodes CASSAGDTGELFF.

The V and J genes are TRBV7-9 and TRBJ2-1, with TRBD1 as a possible D gene (6 bases). With 5 bases removed from V and 3 bases from J, the gap between germline ends came to 17 bases. The CDR3 is 16 residues long. Germline V CDR1 and CDR2: SEHNR, FQNEAQ (reference sequence). DNA for the CDR3: TGTGCCAGCAGCCCTAGAGAGGGGGTCGACTACAATGAGCAGTTCTTC. Protein product: CASSPREGVDYNEQFF.

The V call is TRBV5-4, the J call TRBJ1-2, with D perhaps matching TRBD1 (5 bases). Trimming took 4 bases from V and 5 from J, leaving 21 bases between them. Germline V CDR1 and CDR2: SGHNT, YYREEE (reference sequence). The CDR3 spans 16 residues. The CDR3 DNA follows: TGTGCCAGCAGCGATACGGGGGAACAGCGACTTTATGGCTACACCTTC. Translated: CASSDTGEQRLYGYTF. The whole variable domain, remainder taken from reference TRBV5-4 and TRBJ1-2, is ETGVTQSPTHLIKTRGQQVTLRCSSQSGHNTVSWYQQALGQGPQFIFQYYREEENGRGNFPPRFSGLQFPNYSSELNVNALELDDSALYLCASSDTGEQRLYGYTFGSGTRLTVV.

The V gene is TRBV5-1, the J gene TRBJ1-5; 8 bases are shared with TRBD1. Unmatched junction bases numbered 4, after V lost 7 bases and J lost 4 bases. Germline V gene lookup returns CDR1 SGHRS and CDR2 YFSETQ. CDR3 length equals 13 residues. The CDR3, as DNA: TGCGCCAGCGGACAGGGACCTAATCAGCCCCAGCATTTT. Encoded protein: CASGQGPNQPQHF.

The chain couples TRBV29-1 to TRBJ2-1; possible D gene TRBD2, 7 bases. CDR3 length equals 12 residues. CDR1 is SQVTM, CDR2 ANQGSEA, per germline. Between the trimmed V and J ends, which lost 7 bases and 9 bases, there was a span of 16 bases. CDR3 DNA: TGCAGCGGAATGGGGGGGCTGGGTGAGCAGTTCTTC. Its protein is CSGMGGLGEQFF.

V and J are TRBV21-1 and TRBJ1-5. TRBV21-1 is shown as a pseudogene. The CDR3 runs to 19 residues. DNA of the CDR3: TGTGCCAGCAGCAAAAAAGGGCAAGGGCACACTAGATTAGATCAGCCCCAGCATTTT. Residues: CASSKKGQGHTRLDQPQHF.

A single count supports this clone. This chain connects TRBV19 to TRBJ1-5; D is ambiguous. The CDR3 runs 15 residues. Germline-derived CDR1 and CDR2 are LNHDA and SQIVND (reference sequence). V dropped 0 bases and J dropped 2 bases, with 8 bases sitting between them. CDR3 sequence reads: CASSIDWVGNQPQHF. The CDR3 nucleotides are TGTGCCAGTAGTATAGATTGGGTGGGCAATCAGCCCCAGCATTTT.

V gene TRBV27 combines with J gene TRBJ1-1, with a possible D match to TRBD1 (5 bases). Germline loops: CDR1 MNHEY, CDR2 SMNVEV (reference sequence). V was pared by 3 bases and J by 6 bases, with 8 bases between. The CDR3 length is 12 residues. The CDR3 here is CASSFGGAEAFF. CDR3 DNA: TGTGCCAGCAGTTTTGGGGGTGCTGAAGCTTTCTTT.